The 9 T cell receptor beta chains presented below share a single source sample, sequenced in a study of blood T cells in healthy people across ages. Using a J-beta primer mix together with a sample-barcoded 5' primer, a second PCR was run for about 6 to 11 cycles. TCRdb recomputed calls from the 5' RACE reads with MiXCR, one row per CDR3 protein. The sample consists of about 670,000 distinct CDR3 sequences, over 40% of them appearing once. Material: blood. Every receptor here comes from a man older than 75 in good health.

In its sample, this clonotype was seen a few times. This sequence joins TRBV20-1 and TRBJ2-7; D is perhaps TRBD2 (7 bases). Germline CDR1 and CDR2: DFQATT and SNEGSKA (reference sequence). The CDR3 covers 12 residues. V was shortened by 5 bases and J by 6 bases, with 14 bases between the two germline ends. CDR3 sequence reads: CSAGRGAGEQYF. The DNA of the CDR3 is TGCAGTGCTGGGAGGGGGGCTGGCGAGCAGTACTTC.

This clonotype was seen more than once but under ten times. The V and J genes are TRBV9 and TRBJ2-7, with TRBD1 matching 7 bases. The CDR3 length is 14 residues. V lost 4 bases, J lost 2 bases, and 6 bases stayed unmatched. In germline, CDR1 is SGDLS, CDR2 YYNGEE. CDR3 in amino acids: CASSSTGDTYEQYF. For the CDR3, the DNA is TGTGCCAGCAGCTCAACAGGGGATACCTACGAGCAGTACTTC.

The count of this clonotype is one. The rearrangement links TRBV5-5 to TRBJ2-7, with 8 bases that match TRBD1. CDR1 and CDR2 (germline): SGHKS, YYEKEE (reference sequence). This CDR3 is 17 amino acids long. J was trimmed by 2 bases and V by 0 bases; bases with no gene match: 10. Here the CDR3 reads CASSLGSAGGLPYEQYF. CDR3 nucleotides: TGTGCCAGCAGCTTGGGTTCGGCAGGGGGCCTCCCCTACGAGCAGTACTTC.

This clonotype turned up a few times. This chain joins TRBV4-2 and TRBJ2-2, with 11 bases matching TRBD1. Germline V gene sequence: CDR1 LGHNA, CDR2 YNFKEQ. This CDR3 spans 16 amino acids. V was pared by 1 base and J by 8 bases, with 6 bases of the junction left unmatched. DNA for the CDR3: TGTGCCAGCAGCCAAGGGGACAGGGGGAGTGGAGGGGAGCTGTTTTTT. Its translation: CASSQGDRGSGGELFF.

J is TRBJ2-4 and V is TRBV4-1, with 9 bases that match TRBD2. The closer fit of TRBJ2-5 to the DNA end suggests the J call may be wrong. Germline V gene sequence: CDR1 MGHRA, CDR2 YSYEKL. CDR3 length: 15 residues. CDR3 DNA sequence: TGCGCCAGCAGCCGGGGAAGCGGGGGGCAAGAGACCCAGTACTTC. Encoded protein: CASSRGSGGQETQYF.

The chain employs TRBV12-3 or TRBV12-4 and TRBJ2-5; TRBD2 aligns across 10 bases. V shed 6 bases and J 5 bases; nucleotides not matched to a gene: 6. This CDR3 has 14 amino acids. This CDR3 is CASRASGGGETQYF. In DNA, the CDR3 is TGTGCCAGCAGGGCCAGCGGGGGGGGTGAGACCCAGTACTTC.

The J gene is TRBJ2-4, the V gene TRBV20-1; maybe TRBD2 (6 bases). The CDR3 is 19 residues long. V was clipped by 8 bases and J by 0 bases, with 29 bases between them. Germline CDR1 reads DFQATT; CDR2 reads SNEGSKA (reference sequence). The CDR3 spells CSLCERETRINLAKNIQYF. The CDR3 DNA sequence: TGCAGTCTATGTGAACGGGAGACCCGTATAAATCTAGCCAAAAACATTCAGTACTTC.

This clonotype was detected a few times. The V call is TRBV29-1, the J call TRBJ2-5; D may be TRBD2 (6 bases). This CDR3 spans 14 amino acids. CDR1 SQVTM and CDR2 ANQGSEA come from the germline V gene. Trimming removed 3 bases at V and 7 bases at J, with 18 bases between. The CDR3 sequence: CSVERDSPQGTQYF. Written as DNA, the CDR3 is TGCAGCGTTGAGAGGGACTCACCCCAGGGGACCCAGTACTTC. The complete variable domain, with remaining parts taken from reference TRBV29-1 and TRBJ2-5, reads SAVISQKPSRDICQRGTSLTIQCQVDSQVTMMFWYRQQPGQSLTLIATANQGSEATYESGFVIDKFPISRPNLTFSTLTVSNMSPEDSSIYLCSVERDSPQGTQYFGPGTRLLVL.

The rearrangement joins TRBV7-6 to TRBJ1-4; D is undetermined. Looked up from germline, CDR1 is SGHVS and CDR2 is FNYEAQ. The CDR3 has 14 amino acids. V gave up 6 bases and J gave up 7 bases, with 15 bases separating them. CDR3 bases: TGTGCCAGCAGGTCTGTTGGCGCGGGTGAAAAACTGTTTTTT. This translates into CASRSVGAGEKLFF. The variable domain in full, with the rest retrieved from reference TRBV7-6 and TRBJ1-4, is GAGVSQSPRYKVTKRGQDVALRCDPISGHVSLYWYRQALGQGPEFLTYFNYEAQQDKSGLPNDRFSAERPEGSISTLTIQRTEQRDSAMYRCASRSVGAGEKLFFGSGTQLSVL.